The clone carrying this T cell receptor (beta chain) was observed at least ten times. Its antigen remains unknown. The data belong to a study of T cells in Graves' hyperthyroidism and ophthalmopathy. The wider study: Blood from the periphery was taken at initial diagnosis, before any treatment. Notes on the study in general: From stable hyperthyroidism, ophthalmopathy was set apart by a 13 V-J model.

The investigators amplified TCR beta CDR3 regions from RNA transcripts. The primer set for the first-round RT-PCR of the TCR CDR3 was HTBI. Via MiXCR, TCRdb re-called the multiplex PCR reads, giving one row per CDR3 protein. Of around 430,000 distinct CDR3 sequences in the sample, 14% to 15% were seen once. Germline V lookup: CDR1 DFQATT, CDR2 SNEGSKA (reference sequence). The V end lost 3 bases, the J end lost 4 bases, and 8 bases lay between the germline ends. This CDR3 comprises 12 residues. The sequenced material came from blood. This chain connects TRBV20-1 to TRBJ2-3; D unresolved. This clonotype originated in a woman in her twenties or thirties with Graves' hyperthyroidism. CDR3 amino acids: CSARLFADTQYF. The CDR3 DNA sequence: TGCAGTGCTAGGTTGTTCGCAGATACGCAGTATTTT.